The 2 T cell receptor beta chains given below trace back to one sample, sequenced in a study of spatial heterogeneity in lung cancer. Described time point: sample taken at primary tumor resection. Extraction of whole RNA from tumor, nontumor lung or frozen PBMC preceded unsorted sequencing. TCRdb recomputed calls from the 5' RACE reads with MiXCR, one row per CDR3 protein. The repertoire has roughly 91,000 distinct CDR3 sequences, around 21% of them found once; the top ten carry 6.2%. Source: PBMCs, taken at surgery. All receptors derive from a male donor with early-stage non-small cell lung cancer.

The CDR3 spells CASSVEGSAYQETQYF. The CDR3 coding sequence is TGTGCCAGCAGCGTAGAGGGTAGCGCCTACCAAGAGACCCAGTACTTC. The chain combines TRBV9 with TRBJ2-5, with a possible D match to TRBD2 (5 bases). The V end was cut by 0 bases, the J end by 0 bases, with 12 bases between. Germline assignment: CDR1 SGDLS and CDR2 YYNGEE. This CDR3 is built from 16 residues.

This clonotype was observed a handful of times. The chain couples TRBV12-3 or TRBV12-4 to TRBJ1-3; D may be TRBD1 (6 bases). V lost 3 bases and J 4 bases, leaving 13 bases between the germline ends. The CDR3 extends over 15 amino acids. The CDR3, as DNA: TGTGCCAGCAGTTTGAGGGGGTCTGGGGGAAACACCATATATTTT. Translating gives CASSLRGSGGNTIYF.